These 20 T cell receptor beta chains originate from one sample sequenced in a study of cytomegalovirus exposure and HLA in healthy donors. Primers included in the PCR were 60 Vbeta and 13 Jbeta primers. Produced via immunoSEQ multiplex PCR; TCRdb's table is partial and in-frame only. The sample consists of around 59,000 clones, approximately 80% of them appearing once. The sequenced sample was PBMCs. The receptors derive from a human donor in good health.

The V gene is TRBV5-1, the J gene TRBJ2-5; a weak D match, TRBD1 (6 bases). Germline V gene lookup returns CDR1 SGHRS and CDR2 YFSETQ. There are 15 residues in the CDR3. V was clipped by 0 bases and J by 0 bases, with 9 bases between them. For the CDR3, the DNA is TGCGCCAGCAGCTTGGGAGACAGGAACCAAGAGACCCAGTACTTC. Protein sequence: CASSLGDRNQETQYF.

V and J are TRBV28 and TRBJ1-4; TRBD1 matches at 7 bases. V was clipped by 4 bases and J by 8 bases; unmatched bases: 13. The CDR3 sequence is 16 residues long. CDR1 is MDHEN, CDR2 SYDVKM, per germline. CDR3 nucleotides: TGTGCCAGCAGTTCTAGGACCTCGACAGGGAGGGAAAAACTGTTTTTT. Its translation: CASSSRTSTGREKLFF. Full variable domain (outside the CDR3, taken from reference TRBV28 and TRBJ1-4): DVKVTQSSRYLVKRTGEKVFLECVQDMDHENMFWYRQDPGLGLRLIYFSYDVKMKEKGDIPEGYSVSREKKERFSLILESASTNQTSMYLCASSSRTSTGREKLFFGSGTQLSVL.

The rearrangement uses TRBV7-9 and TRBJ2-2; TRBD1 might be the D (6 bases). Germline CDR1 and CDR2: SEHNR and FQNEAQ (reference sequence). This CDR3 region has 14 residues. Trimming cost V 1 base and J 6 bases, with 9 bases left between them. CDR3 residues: CASSLVTGPGELFF. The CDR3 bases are TGTGCCAGCAGCTTAGTTACAGGGCCCGGGGAGCTGTTTTTT.

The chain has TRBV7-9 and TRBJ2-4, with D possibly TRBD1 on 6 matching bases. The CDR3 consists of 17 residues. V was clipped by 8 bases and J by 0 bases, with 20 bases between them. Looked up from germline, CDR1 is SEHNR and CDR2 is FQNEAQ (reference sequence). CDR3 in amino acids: CASEDVGGTLAKNIQYF. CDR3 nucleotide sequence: TGTGCCAGCGAAGATGTAGGGGGTACGCTAGCCAAAAACATTCAGTACTTC. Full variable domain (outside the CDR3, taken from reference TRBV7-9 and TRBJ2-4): DTGVSQNPRHKITKRGQNVTFRCDPISEHNRLYWYRQTLGQGPEFLTYFQNEAQLEKSRLLSDRFSAERPKGSFSTLEIQRTEQGDSAMYLCASEDVGGTLAKNIQYFGAGTRLSVL.

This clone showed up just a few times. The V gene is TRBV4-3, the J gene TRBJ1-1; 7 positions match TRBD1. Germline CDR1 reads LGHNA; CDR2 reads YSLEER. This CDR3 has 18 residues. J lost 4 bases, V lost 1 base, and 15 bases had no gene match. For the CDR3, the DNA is TGCGCCAGCAGCCAAGTATTCGCGAGGGGGCAATTCGGCACTGAAGCTTTCTTT. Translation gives CASSQVFARGQFGTEAFF.

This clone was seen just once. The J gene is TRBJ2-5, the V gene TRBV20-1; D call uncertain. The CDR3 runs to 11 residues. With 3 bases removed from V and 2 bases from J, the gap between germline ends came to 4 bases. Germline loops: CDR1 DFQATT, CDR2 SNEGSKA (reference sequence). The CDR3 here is CSASRQETQYF. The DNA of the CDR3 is TGCAGTGCTAGCAGACAAGAGACCCAGTACTTC.

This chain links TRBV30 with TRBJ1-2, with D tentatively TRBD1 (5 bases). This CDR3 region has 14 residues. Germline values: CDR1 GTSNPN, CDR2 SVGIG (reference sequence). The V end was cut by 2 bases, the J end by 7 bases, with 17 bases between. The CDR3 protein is CAWSLANPGGGYTF. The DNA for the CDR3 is TGTGCCTGGAGTCTGGCCAACCCGGGGGGTGGCTACACCTTC.

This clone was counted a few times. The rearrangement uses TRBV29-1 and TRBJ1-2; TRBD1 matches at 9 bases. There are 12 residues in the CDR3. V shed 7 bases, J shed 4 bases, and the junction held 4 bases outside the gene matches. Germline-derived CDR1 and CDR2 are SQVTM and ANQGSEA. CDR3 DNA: TGCAGCGCCGGACAGGGGTCCTATGGCTACACCTTC. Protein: CSAGQGSYGYTF.

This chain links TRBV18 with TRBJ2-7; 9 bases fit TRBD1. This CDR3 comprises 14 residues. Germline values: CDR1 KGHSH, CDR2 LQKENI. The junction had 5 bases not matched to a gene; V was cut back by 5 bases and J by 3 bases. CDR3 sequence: CASSTGQGLYEQYF. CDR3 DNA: TGTGCCAGCTCAACGGGACAGGGCCTCTACGAGCAGTACTTC.

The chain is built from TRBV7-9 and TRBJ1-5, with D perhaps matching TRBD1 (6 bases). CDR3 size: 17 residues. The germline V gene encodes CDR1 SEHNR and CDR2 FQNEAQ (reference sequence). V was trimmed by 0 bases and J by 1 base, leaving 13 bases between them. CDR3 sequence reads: CASSLAFGGQSNQPQHF. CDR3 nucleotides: TGTGCCAGCAGCTTAGCGTTCGGGGGGCAAAGCAATCAGCCCCAGCATTTT. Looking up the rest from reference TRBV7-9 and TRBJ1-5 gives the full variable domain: DTGVSQNPRHKITKRGQNVTFRCDPISEHNRLYWYRQTLGQGPEFLTYFQNEAQLEKSRLLSDRFSAERPKGSFSTLEIQRTEQGDSAMYLCASSLAFGGQSNQPQHFGDGTRLSIL.

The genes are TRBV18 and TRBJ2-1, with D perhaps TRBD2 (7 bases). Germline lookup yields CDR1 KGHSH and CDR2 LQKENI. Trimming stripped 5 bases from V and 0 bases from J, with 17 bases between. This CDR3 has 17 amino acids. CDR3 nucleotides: TGTGCCAGCTCAGCCCGCGGGGGCGTCTTCTCCTACAATGAGCAGTTCTTC. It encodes CASSARGGVFSYNEQFF.

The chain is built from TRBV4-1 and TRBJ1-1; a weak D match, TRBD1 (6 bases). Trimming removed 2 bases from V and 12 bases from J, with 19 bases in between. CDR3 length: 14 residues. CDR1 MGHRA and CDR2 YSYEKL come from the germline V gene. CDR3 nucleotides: TGCGCCAGCAGCCAACGCTGGGACATGGGAGAGTCTTTCTTT. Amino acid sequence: CASSQRWDMGESFF.

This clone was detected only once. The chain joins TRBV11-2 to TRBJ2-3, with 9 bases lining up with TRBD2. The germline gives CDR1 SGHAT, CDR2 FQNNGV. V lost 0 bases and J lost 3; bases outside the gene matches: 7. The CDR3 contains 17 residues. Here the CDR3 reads CASSLDGVAGGTDTQYF. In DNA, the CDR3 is TGTGCCAGCAGCTTAGATGGGGTGGCGGGAGGGACAGATACGCAGTATTTT.

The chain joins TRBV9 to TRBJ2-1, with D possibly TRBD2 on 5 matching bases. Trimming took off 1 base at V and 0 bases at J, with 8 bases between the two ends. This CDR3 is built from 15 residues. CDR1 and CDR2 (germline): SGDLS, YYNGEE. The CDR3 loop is CASSVTGSSYNEQFF. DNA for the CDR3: TGTGCCAGCAGCGTAACGGGGAGCTCCTACAATGAGCAGTTCTTC.

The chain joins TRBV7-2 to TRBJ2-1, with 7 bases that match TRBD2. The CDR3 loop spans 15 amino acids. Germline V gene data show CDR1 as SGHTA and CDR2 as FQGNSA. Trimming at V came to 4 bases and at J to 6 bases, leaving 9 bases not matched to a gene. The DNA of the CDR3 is TGTGCCAGCAGCTGGGCGTCGGGGAGGGTCAATGAGCAGTTCTTC. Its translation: CASSWASGRVNEQFF.

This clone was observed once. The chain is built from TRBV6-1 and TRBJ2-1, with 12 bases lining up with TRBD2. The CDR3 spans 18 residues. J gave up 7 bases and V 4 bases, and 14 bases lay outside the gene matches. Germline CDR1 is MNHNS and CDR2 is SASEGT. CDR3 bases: TGTGCCAGCAGTGGGATTTTTGCTAGCGGGAGGGCCGGGAATGAGCAGTTCTTC. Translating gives CASSGIFASGRAGNEQFF.

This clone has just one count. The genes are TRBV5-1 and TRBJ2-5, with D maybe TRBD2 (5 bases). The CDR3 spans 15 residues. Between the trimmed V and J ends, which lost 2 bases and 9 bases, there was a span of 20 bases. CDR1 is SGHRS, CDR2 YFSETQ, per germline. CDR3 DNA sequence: TGCGCCAGCAGCTTTTCCAGCGGACCGACTCGGGCCCAGTACTTC. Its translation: CASSFSSGPTRAQYF.

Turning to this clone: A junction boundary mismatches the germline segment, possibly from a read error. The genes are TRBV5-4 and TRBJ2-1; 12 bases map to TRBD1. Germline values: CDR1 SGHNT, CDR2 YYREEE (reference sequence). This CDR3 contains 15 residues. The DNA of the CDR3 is TGTGCCAGCAGCCAAGGGACAGGGGGCTACGATGAGCAGTTCTTC. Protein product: CASSQGTGGYDEQFF.

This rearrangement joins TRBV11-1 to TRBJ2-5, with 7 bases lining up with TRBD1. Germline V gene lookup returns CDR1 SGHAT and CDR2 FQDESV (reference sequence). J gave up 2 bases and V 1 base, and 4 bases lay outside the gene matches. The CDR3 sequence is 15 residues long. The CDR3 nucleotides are TGTGCCAGCAGCTTAGGCAGGGGGTGGCAAGAGACCCAGTACTTC. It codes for CASSLGRGWQETQYF. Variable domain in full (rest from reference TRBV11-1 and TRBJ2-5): EAEVAQSPRYKITEKSQAVAFWCDPISGHATLYWYRQILGQGPELLVQFQDESVVDDSQLPKDRFSAERLKGVDSTLKIQPAELGDSAMYLCASSLGRGWQETQYFGPGTRLLVL.

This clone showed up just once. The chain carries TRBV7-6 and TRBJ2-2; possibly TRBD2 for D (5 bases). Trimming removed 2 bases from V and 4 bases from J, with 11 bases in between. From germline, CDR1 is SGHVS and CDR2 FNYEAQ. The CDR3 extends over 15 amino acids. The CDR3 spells CASSLLARTTGELFF. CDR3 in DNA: TGTGCCAGCAGCTTATTAGCGAGAACCACCGGGGAGCTGTTTTTT.